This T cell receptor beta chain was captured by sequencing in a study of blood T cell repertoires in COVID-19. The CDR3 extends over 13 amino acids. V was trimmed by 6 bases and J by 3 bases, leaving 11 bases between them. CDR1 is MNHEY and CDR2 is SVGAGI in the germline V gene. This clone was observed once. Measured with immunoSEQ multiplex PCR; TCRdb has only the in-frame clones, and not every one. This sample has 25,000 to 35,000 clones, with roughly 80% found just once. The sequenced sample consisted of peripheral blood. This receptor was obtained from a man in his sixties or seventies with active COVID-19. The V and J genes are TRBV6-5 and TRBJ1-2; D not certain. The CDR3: CASRTTRHYGYTF. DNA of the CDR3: TGTGCCAGCAGGACGACACGACACTATGGCTACACCTTC.